The present T cell receptor beta chain was sequenced within a study of shared clonotypes between healthy human individuals. General study results and limits: Among donors, sharing of clonotypes was expected to be affected by sequencing depth. Researchers found naive subsets generally carried larger estimated richness than memory subsets.

Method: immunoSEQ multiplex PCR; TCRdb's copy keeps in-frame clones and lacks some. The sample lists 2.3 million or so clones; 80% to 95% were seen once. Note on this clone: The antigen is undetermined.

Both subsets, CD45RA+ naive and CD45RA-negative memory, were split from the CD4+ cells. The germline V gene encodes CDR1 LNHDA and CDR2 SQIVND (reference sequence). The CDR3 loop spans 11 amino acids. V dropped 8 bases and J dropped 4 bases, with 9 bases sitting between them. This receptor was taken from a man aged 18 to 29 in good health. Some clones in this sample may be carry-over from other donors' samples. The chain combines TRBV19 with TRBJ2-7; D unresolved. The sequenced sample consisted of naive CD4+ T cells from PBMCs. The subset denotes: CD45RA+ positively selected. The CDR3 bases are TGTGCCAGTGGGCTGGGGTACGAGCAGTACTTC. The encoded protein is CASGLGYEQYF. The complete variable domain, with remaining parts taken from reference TRBV19 and TRBJ2-7, reads DGGITQSPKYLFRKEGQNVTLSCEQNLNHDAMYWYRQDPGQGLRLIYYSQIVNDFQKGDIAEGYSVSREKKESFPLTVTSAQKNPTAFYLCASGLGYEQYFGPGTRLTVT.